This TCR beta chain was identified during a study of siplizumab effects on memory and regulatory T cells. Comments on this clone: Its antigen is not identified.

It was approximately 9.6 x 10^4 TCR templates that were assayed per sample. Here immunoSEQ multiplex PCR was the method, and the copy in TCRdb shows in-frame clones only, minus some. Among tens of thousands of clones listed, 89% were seen once. Study-wide results and limits: Assignment of a naive or memory phenotype failed for roughly 80-97% of the proliferating CD4+ or CD8+ clones. Siplizumab cultures yielded proliferating Tregs whose suppressive function was not confirmed. Major contributors to the alloresponse seemed to be naive T cells, which also appeared more diverse than memory cells.

The CDR3 is 18 residues long. With 4 bases removed from V and 0 bases from J, the gap between germline ends came to 22 bases. CDR1 and CDR2 from the germline V gene are SQVTM and ANQGSEA. This TCR was sampled from a human donor in good health. The sequencing input was naive CD4+ T cells sorted from blood. The gene calls are TRBV29-1 and TRBJ2-1; a possible D gene is TRBD1 (6 bases). The CDR3 protein is CSVGGHHRPPRSYNEQFF. The DNA of the CDR3 is TGCAGCGTTGGGGGGCACCACCGTCCGCCTCGCTCCTACAATGAGCAGTTCTTC.